This T cell receptor beta chain was observed in a study of blood T cell repertoires in COVID-19. Whole-study context: The United States, Italy and Spain provided the acute and convalescent COVID-19 samples.

Original handling: It was from reference gene primer amplification that nucleated cell counts were estimated. TCRdb's table, derived via immunoSEQ multiplex PCR, lists solely in-frame clones and lacks some. Clone size and the V and J calls come from that table; the DNA yielded D and trimming. The data contain fewer than 350,000 clones, approximately 90% of them singletons. In germline, CDR1 is SGHNT, CDR2 YYREEE (reference sequence). The CDR3 sequence is 15 residues long. Trimming left V 4 bases short and J 2 bases short, with 13 bases between. Assignments of participants to cohorts depended upon their own reported clinical history. This clone has only one observation.

The sample taken for sequencing was PBMCs or T cells enriched from blood (not recorded which). This chain connects TRBV5-4 to TRBJ2-1, with a tentative D call TRBD2 (5 bases). The sequence came from a woman aged 40-49 years who had recovered from COVID-19. CDR3 residues: CASSESSGAYNEQFF. The CDR3 DNA is TGTGCCAGCAGCGAGAGCAGCGGAGCCTACAATGAGCAGTTCTTC.